The 25 T cell receptor beta chains below come from one sample, sequenced in a study of cytomegalovirus exposure and HLA in healthy donors. Both 60 Vbeta primers and 13 Jbeta primers went into the PCR. The repertoire was sequenced with immunoSEQ multiplex PCR; TCRdb's copy has only in-frame clones and lacks some. The sample includes roughly 200,000 clones, 65% to 85% of them seen just once. The sample was PBMCs. The receptors come from a man aged 40-49 years in good health and CMV-seropositive.

This clone was found a few times. The chain joins TRBV7-9 to TRBJ1-3; D gene unclear. Trimming took 5 bases from V and 3 from J, leaving 14 bases between them. The CDR3 contains 15 residues. The germline gives CDR1 SEHNR, CDR2 FQNEAQ (reference sequence). The CDR3 DNA reads TGTGCCAGCAGCCCCAAACTAAGGATTGGAAACACCATATATTTT. The encoded protein is CASSPKLRIGNTIYF. Combining the CDR3 with reference TRBV7-9 and TRBJ1-3 gives the whole variable domain DTGVSQNPRHKITKRGQNVTFRCDPISEHNRLYWYRQTLGQGPEFLTYFQNEAQLEKSRLLSDRFSAERPKGSFSTLEIQRTEQGDSAMYLCASSPKLRIGNTIYFGEGSWLTVV.

The chain joins TRBV11-2 to TRBJ2-1; D gene ambiguous. The CDR3 extends over 11 amino acids. V was pared by 5 bases and J by 13 bases, with 12 bases between. Germline lookup yields CDR1 SGHAT and CDR2 FQNNGV. DNA of the CDR3: TGTGCCAGCAGCGTAAACATGTACCAGTTCTTC. The encoded protein is CASSVNMYQFF.

This clone was picked up one time. This chain links TRBV30 with TRBJ1-1, with 9 nucleotides matching TRBD1. Germline V gives CDR1 GTSNPN, CDR2 SVGIG (reference sequence). J lost 7 bases, V lost 2 bases, and 14 bases had no gene match. CDR3 length equals 16 residues. This chain's CDR3 is CAWSFNLGQGGSEAFF. CDR3 nucleotides: TGTGCCTGGAGTTTTAATCTGGGACAGGGTGGGAGTGAAGCTTTCTTT.

The chain couples TRBV30 to TRBJ1-2; D is uncertain. The CDR3 covers 14 residues. Trimming took off 2 bases at V and 5 bases at J, with 15 bases between the two ends. Germline CDR1 is GTSNPN and CDR2 is SVGIG (reference sequence). CDR3 coding DNA: TGTGCCTGGAGTATGACCAACGGAGCTTATGGCTACACCTTC. Translating it yields CAWSMTNGAYGYTF.

The J gene is TRBJ1-1, the V gene TRBV9; TRBD1 aligns across 7 bases. CDR1 and CDR2 from the germline V gene are SGDLS and YYNGEE. The CDR3 loop spans 11 amino acids. V trimming: 4 bases; J trimming: 8 bases; junction bases outside the gene matches: 2. CDR3 amino acids: CASSSQGEAFF. Written as DNA, the CDR3 is TGTGCCAGCAGCTCACAGGGGGAAGCTTTCTTT.

The V call is TRBV23-1, the J call TRBJ1-4, with 9 nucleotides matching TRBD1. TRBV23-1 is designated an ORF whose function remains uncertain. V lost 0 bases, J lost 1 base, and 9 bases stayed unmatched. This CDR3 region has 19 residues. CDR3: CASSQSRDREGETNEKLFF. The CDR3, as DNA: TGCGCCAGCAGTCAATCTAGGGACAGGGAGGGTGAAACTAATGAAAAACTGTTTTTT.

This clone is a singleton in its sample. The chain carries TRBV7-2 and TRBJ2-1; D remains ambiguous. In germline, CDR1 is SGHTA, CDR2 FQGNSA. The V end was cut by 2 bases, the J end by 9 bases, with 5 bases between. The CDR3 is made up of 11 amino acids. The DNA for the CDR3 is TGTGCCAGCAGCTTATATAGTGAGCAGTTCTTC. It is translated as CASSLYSEQFF.

V and J are TRBV28 and TRBJ2-1, with 8 bases fitting TRBD2. Germline values: CDR1 MDHEN, CDR2 SYDVKM. V shed 7 bases and J 4 bases; nucleotides not matched to a gene: 12. The CDR3 runs 16 residues. CDR3 in amino acids: CASTPGGLAGYNEQFF. The CDR3 nucleotides read TGTGCCAGCACCCCAGGTGGCCTAGCGGGTTACAATGAGCAGTTCTTC.

CDR3 amino acids: CASGTGGETQYF. CDR3 in DNA: TGTGCCAGCGGCACCGGAGGAGAGACCCAGTACTTC. The rearrangement uses TRBV5-6 and TRBJ2-5; D possibly corresponds to TRBD2 (5 bases). V was clipped by 7 bases and J by 4 bases, with 11 bases between them. Germline V CDR1 and CDR2: SGHDT, YYEEEE. This CDR3 region has 12 residues.

This chain joins TRBV4-1 and TRBJ2-7; D is undetermined. Between the trimmed V and J ends, which lost 1 base and 2 bases, there was a span of 15 bases. The CDR3 totals 16 residues. Looked up from germline, CDR1 is MGHRA and CDR2 is YSYEKL. DNA for the CDR3: TGCGCCAGCAGCCAAGTGCCAGGCGAGATTCCCTACGAGCAGTACTTC. The encoded protein is CASSQVPGEIPYEQYF.

The rearrangement uses TRBV19 and TRBJ1-2; 8 bases fit TRBD1. With V trimmed by 6 bases and J by 7 bases, 4 bases remained unmatched. The germline gives CDR1 LNHDA, CDR2 SQIVND (reference sequence). The CDR3 has 12 residues. The CDR3 region is CASRTGEAGYTF. CDR3 DNA: TGTGCCAGTAGGACAGGGGAGGCTGGCTACACCTTC.

CDR3 nucleotide sequence: TGTGCCAGCAGCCGGACAGACAACTATGGCTACACCTTC. Translation gives CASSRTDNYGYTF. The chain carries TRBV11-1 and TRBJ1-2, with D possibly matching TRBD1 (6 bases). Deletions cut 5 bases from V and 2 bases from J, with 9 bases between. This CDR3 has 13 amino acids. CDR1 is SGHAT and CDR2 is FQDESV in the germline V gene (reference sequence).

This chain connects TRBV5-1 to TRBJ2-3, with 8 bases aligning to TRBD2. The CDR3 extends over 13 amino acids. Germline V gives CDR1 SGHRS, CDR2 YFSETQ. The V and J ends lost 4 bases and 6 bases, in that order; junction bases with no gene match: 4. Written as DNA, the CDR3 is TGCGCCAGCAGCAAGACTAGCGCCGATACGCAGTATTTT. Translation gives CASSKTSADTQYF.

This clone was recorded a few times. The CDR3 DNA follows: TGTGCCAGCAGTGTTCGGGGAACCTACGAGCAGTACTTC. It codes for CASSVRGTYEQYF. This chain uses TRBV2 with TRBJ2-7, with D maybe TRBD2 (5 bases). The CDR3 has 13 amino acids. Trimming cost V 4 bases and J 2 bases, with 9 bases left between them. CDR1 SNHLY and CDR2 FYNNEI come from the germline V gene. Full variable domain (remainder filled in from reference TRBV2 and TRBJ2-7): EPEVTQTPSHQVTQMGQEVILRCVPISNHLYFYWYRQILGQKVEFLVSFYNNEISEKSEIFDDQFSVERPDGSNFTLKIRSTKLEDSAMYFCASSVRGTYEQYFGPGTRLTVT.

The genes are TRBV28 and TRBJ1-5, with D perhaps TRBD1 (6 bases). With 8 bases removed from V and 5 bases from J, the gap between germline ends came to 22 bases. The germline V gene has CDR1 MDHEN and CDR2 SYDVKM. CDR3 length: 16 amino acids. The CDR3 nucleotides are TGTGCCAGCCAACCCTGGGAGGGAGGGGGGGATCAGCCCCAGCATTTT. Residues: CASQPWEGGGDQPQHF. The full variable domain, its missing parts supplied by reference TRBV28 and TRBJ1-5, is DVKVTQSSRYLVKRTGEKVFLECVQDMDHENMFWYRQDPGLGLRLIYFSYDVKMKEKGDIPEGYSVSREKKERFSLILESASTNQTSMYLCASQPWEGGGDQPQHFGDGTRLSIL.

The rearrangement uses TRBV18 and TRBJ2-1; TRBD1 agrees at 7 bases. This CDR3 spans 15 amino acids. Looked up from germline, CDR1 is KGHSH and CDR2 is LQKENI. V lost 4 bases and J lost 4; bases outside the gene matches: 7. The DNA for the CDR3 is TGTGCCAGCTCACGTATCCGGGACAGATACAATGAGCAGTTCTTC. Amino acids: CASSRIRDRYNEQFF.

This clone showed up just a few times. V gene TRBV6-5 combines with J gene TRBJ1-3, with D maybe TRBD1 (5 bases). This CDR3 is built from 15 residues. V lost 2 bases and J lost 3, with 11 bases in between. Germline V gene sequence: CDR1 MNHEY, CDR2 SVGAGI. The CDR3 DNA reads as TGTGCCAGCAGTTACGGGCTAGACAGTGGAAACACCATATATTTT. Protein product: CASSYGLDSGNTIYF.

V and J are TRBV27 and TRBJ2-3; 8 bases map to TRBD2. The germline CDR1 and CDR2 sequences are MNHEY and SMNVEV (reference sequence). V lost 2 bases, J lost 4 bases, and 2 bases stayed unmatched. The CDR3 spans 14 residues. The DNA of the CDR3 is TGTGCCAGCAGTTTAGGGACTAGGGCAGATACGCAGTATTTT. Its translation is CASSLGTRADTQYF.

V and J are TRBV30 and TRBJ1-2; the D is unclear. The CDR3 has 13 residues. CDR1 is GTSNPN, CDR2 SVGIG, per germline (reference sequence). Deletions cut 2 bases from V and 5 bases from J, with 12 bases between. The CDR3 region has the DNA TGTGCCTGGAGTACGGGGTTAGGGTATGGCTACACCTTC. Translating it yields CAWSTGLGYGYTF. Looking up the rest from reference TRBV30 and TRBJ1-2 gives the full variable domain: SQTIHQWPATLVQPVGSPLSLECTVEGTSNPNLYWYRQAAGRGLQLLFYSVGIGQISSEVPQNLSASRPQDRQFILSSKKLLLSDSGFYLCAWSTGLGYGYTFGSGTRLTVV.

A remark on this clone: In this CDR3 the conserved last residue, phenylalanine or tryptophan, is missing, so a read error is likely. The rearrangement links TRBV6-5 to TRBJ2-7; TRBD2 matches 8 bases. V shed 6 bases, J shed 3 bases, and the junction held 10 bases outside the gene matches. CDR1 MNHEY and CDR2 SVGAGI come from the germline V gene. The CDR3 loop spans 15 amino acids. CDR3 DNA: TGTGCCAGCAGCCCGTCGGGACTAGACAACTACGAGCAGTACCTC. Translation gives CASSPSGLDNYEQYL.

This clone appeared a single time. The chain recombines TRBV10-1 with TRBJ1-2; D is undetermined. From germline, CDR1 is WNHNN and CDR2 SYGVQD (reference sequence). The CDR3 consists of 13 residues. V was cut by 4 bases and J by 1 base, with 7 bases left in between. CDR3: CASSAGINYGYTF. CDR3 nucleotides: TGCGCCAGCAGTGCGGGGATTAACTATGGCTACACCTTC.

This clone occurred once. Here the CDR3 DNA reads TGTGCCAGCAGCTTAGCCGGAAGGACAGGGTATTACAATGAGCAGTTCTTC. It is translated as CASSLAGRTGYYNEQFF. The V gene is TRBV7-9, the J gene TRBJ2-1; 8 bases are shared with TRBD1. The ends lost 0 bases at V and 4 bases at J; junction bases unmatched: 8. Germline V CDR1 and CDR2: SEHNR, FQNEAQ (reference sequence). This CDR3 region has 17 residues.

The chain combines TRBV6-6 with TRBJ2-3; D is perhaps TRBD1 (5 bases). V lost 6 bases, J lost 6 bases, and 19 bases lay in between. The CDR3 covers 15 residues. CDR1 and CDR2 from the germline V gene are MNHNY and SVGAGI (reference sequence). The CDR3 bases are TGTGCCAGCAGCACCCGAGACAGCCCCAGTGATACGCAGTATTTT. The encoded protein is CASSTRDSPSDTQYF.

The genes are TRBV30 and TRBJ1-2; D ambiguous. The germline gives CDR1 GTSNPN, CDR2 SVGIG (reference sequence). V was cut by 0 bases and J by 2 bases, with 10 bases left in between. The CDR3 totals 14 residues. The CDR3 region has the DNA TGTGCCTGGAGTGTTCGGACTCAGAACTATGGCTACACCTTC. As protein: CAWSVRTQNYGYTF.

The chain is built from TRBV7-9 and TRBJ2-7; no firm D call. Per germline, CDR1 SEHNR and CDR2 FQNEAQ (reference sequence). V was clipped by 5 bases and J by 0 bases, with 11 bases between them. The CDR3 has 14 residues. CDR3 DNA sequence: TGTGCCAGCAGCCTCCCCCAGGTCTCCTACGAGCAGTACTTC. This encodes CASSLPQVSYEQYF.